The sequence of this T cell receptor (beta chain) was determined in a study of blood T cells in healthy people across ages. Study background: The capture of about one barcoded beta molecule per two T cells was achieved by template switching.

Germline CDR1 is SGDLS and CDR2 is YYNGEE. The J segment lost 4 bases and the V segment lost 1 base, leaving 2 bases of the junction unmatched. The CDR3 spans 14 residues. General observations from the study: A greater number of naive CD4+ cells and higher diversity distinguished long-lived donors from aged donors. The CMV status of each donor remained undetermined, and this could have confounded shifts in expanded clonotypes.

Next came a second PCR, run for about 7 to 12 cycles, which used a sample-barcoded 5' primer along with a J-beta primer mix. Sequencing recovered at least 3 million CDR3-containing paired-end reads from each sample. TCRdb fed the 5' RACE reads into MiXCR, producing one record per CDR3 protein. The sample comprises about 1 million distinct CDR3 sequences, 45% of which are singletons, and approximately 20% rests with the top ten. Comment on this clonotype: No antigen is known for it.

This TCR came from an older woman in good health. The sample was blood. The chain couples TRBV9 to TRBJ2-1; TRBD2 aligns across 7 bases. The CDR3 nucleotides are TGTGCCAGCAGCGTAAGCGGGAATTACAATGAGCAGTTCTTC. This gives the protein CASSVSGNYNEQFF.